This is a list of T cell receptor beta chains from one sample in a study of control samples from healthy donors and cancer patients. The method was immunoSEQ multiplex PCR; TCRdb's version includes in-frame clones alone and lacks a portion of them. The sample lists about 160,000 clones; roughly 90% were seen once. Sequencing was carried out using blood. The receptors come from a man aged 25 to 45 in good health. The CDR3 runs from the conserved cysteine through the conserved F or W. A D gene is named only where the DNA matches it firmly. Some rows have no size entry. The others give once, few or many, or a class for an expanded clone.

clone_size d_call j_call v_call cdr3_nt cdr3_aa
- - TRBJ2-4 TRBV18 TGTGCCAGCTCACCCGGGACCCAGGCTTCTGTCATTCAGTACTTC CASSPGTQASVIQYF
- - TRBJ2-5 TRBV7-8 TGTGCCAGCAGCCCGGGACCGAGGGAGACCCAGTACTTC CASSPGPRETQYF
- - TRBJ2-1 TRBV7-3 TGTGCCAGCAGCCCCACGGGGGCCGACAATGAGCAGTTCTTC CASSPTGADNEQFF
- - TRBJ2-2 TRBV3-1/TRBV3-2 TGTGCCAGCAGCCTAAACACCGGGGAGCTGTTTTTT CASSLNTGELFF
- TRBD2 TRBJ2-2 TRBV10-3 TGTGCCATCAGCGGACTAGCGGGAGAGAACACCGGGGAGCTGTTTTTT CAISGLAGENTGELFF
- - TRBJ1-1 TRBV4-3 TGCGCCAGCAGCCAAGATAGATTTGGCGCCACAAACACTGAAGCTTTCTTT CASSQDRFGATNTEAFF
- - TRBJ1-2 TRBV12-3/TRBV12-4 TGTGCCAGCAGCCTAGCCGCGCAGTATGGCTACACCTTC CASSLAAQYGYTF
- TRBD1 TRBJ1-1 TRBV5-6 TGTGCCAGCATGGACAGGCTTGAAGCTTTCTTT CASMDRLEAFF
once - TRBJ1-6 TRBV27 TGTGCCAGCAGTTCCCGCCCGGGGGGCCCGGAGGGTAATTCACCCCTCCACTTT CASSSRPGGPEGNSPLHF
- - TRBJ1-2 TRBV7-9 TGTGCCAGCAGCTTGGGGGAACTAAGTTATGGCTACACCTTC CASSLGELSYGYTF
- - TRBJ2-1 TRBV4-2 TGTGCCAGCAGCCGGGCAGGCTCGGTAGGTGGTAGCGGTTACAATGAGCAGTTCTTC CASSRAGSVGGSGYNEQFF
- - TRBJ1-1 TRBV19 TGTGCCAGTAGTATAGATCTATGGGGGTCTGAAGCTTTCTTT CASSIDLWGSEAFF
- TRBD1 TRBJ1-1 TRBV10-3 TGTGCCATCAGTGAGCCAATTGGGGGACAGGGTAGTGAAGCTTTCTTT CAISEPIGGQGSEAFF
- - TRBJ1-6 TRBV2 TGTGCCGGCCTCAGGGGTAAGAATTCACCCCTCCACTTT CAGLRGKNSPLHF
- - TRBJ2-5 TRBV20-1 TGCAGTCTACTTCGGGGGGAGACCCAGTACTTC CSLLRGETQYF
- - TRBJ1-1 TRBV27 TGTGCCAGCAGTTTATCGCCAAAGAACACTGAAGCTTTCTTT CASSLSPKNTEAFF
- - TRBJ1-3 TRBV4-2 TGTGCCAGCAGCCAAGATAACGCGGACACCATATATTTT CASSQDNADTIYF
- - TRBJ1-6 TRBV6-1 TGTGCCAGCAGTGGAGGGACGGAAGATTATAATTCACCCCTCCACTTT CASSGGTEDYNSPLHF
- - TRBJ1-5 TRBV28 TGTGCCAGCAGTTGGCGGACAGTTAGCAATCAGCCCCAGCATTTT CASSWRTVSNQPQHF
- - TRBJ1-4 TRBV7-9 TGTGCCAGCAGCCTAGGGGGGTTAAAGGGGGAAAAACTGTTTTTT CASSLGGLKGEKLFF
- TRBD1 TRBJ1-2 TRBV11-3 TGTGCCAGCAGCTTAGTACCCCTGGGACAGGACGACTATGGCTACACCTTC CASSLVPLGQDDYGYTF
- TRBD1 TRBJ1-5 TRBV4-1 TGCGCCAGCAGCCCAATCCGGGACAGCAACAATCAGCCCCAGCATTTT CASSPIRDSNNQPQHF
- TRBD1 TRBJ1-2 TRBV7-9 TGTGCCAGCAGCTCCGGCCCGACAGGGAAGAACTATGGCTACACCTTC CASSSGPTGKNYGYTF
- TRBD2 TRBJ2-3 TRBV5-1 TGCGCCAGCAGCTTGGAGCGGGGGAACACAGATACGCAGTATTTT CASSLERGNTDTQYF
few - TRBJ1-4 TRBV4-1 TGCGCCAGCAGCCAAGATCCGGCAGGGACTTTAGGTGCTAATGAAAAACTGTTTTTT CASSQDPAGTLGANEKLFF
- - TRBJ2-1 TRBV19 TGTGCCAGTAGTATTTGGCGGACAGACAATGAGCAGTTCTTC CASSIWRTDNEQFF
once - TRBJ1-6 TRBV6-4 TGTGCCAGCAGTGAGGAATACGGGACCGCCGACTCACCCCTCCACTTT CASSEEYGTADSPLHF
- - TRBJ1-2 TRBV12-3/TRBV12-4 TGTGCCAGCAGTTTCCTGAGATATGGCTACACCTTC CASSFLRYGYTF
- - TRBJ1-3 TRBV6-6 TGTGCCAGCGCTTCGGCGGAACTTCGAAACACCATATATTTT CASASAELRNTIYF
- TRBD1 TRBJ1-1 TRBV11-3 TGTGCCAGCAGCCCGGGACAGGGGGCGAACACTGAAGCTTTCTTT CASSPGQGANTEAFF
- TRBD1 TRBJ2-1 TRBV27 TGTGCCAGCAGTTTATCGGACAGGGTAGAGCAGTTCTTC CASSLSDRVEQFF
- TRBD2 TRBJ2-1 TRBV25-1 TGTGCCAGCAGTGAAAACTCGGCGGGAGGGTACAATGAGCAGTTCTTC CASSENSAGGYNEQFF
- TRBD1 TRBJ1-4 TRBV7-8 TGTGCCAGCAGCAGAACCCTGGGACAGGGGACTAATGAAAAACTGTTTTTT CASSRTLGQGTNEKLFF
- - TRBJ2-5 TRBV15 TGTGCCACCAGCCGCAGAGGCATCGTAGAGACCCAGTACTTC CATSRRGIVETQYF
- - TRBJ2-7 TRBV3-1/TRBV3-2 TGTGCCAGCAGCCAAGTATTTAATTTCCACGAAATCTCCTACGAGCAGTACTTC CASSQVFNFHEISYEQYF
- - TRBJ2-2 TRBV6-6 TGTGCCAGCAGTTTACAAGGGTCGTCGGCCGGGGAGCTGTTTTTT CASSLQGSSAGELFF
- TRBD1 TRBJ2-1 TRBV6-2/TRBV6-3 TGTGCCAGCAGTTTGCAGGGGGCTGATGAGCAGTTCTTC CASSLQGADEQFF
- TRBD1 TRBJ1-1 TRBV5-4 TGTGCCAGCAGCTTTCAGGGGGCCAACACTGAAGCTTTCTTT CASSFQGANTEAFF
- - TRBJ1-2 TRBV3-1/TRBV3-2 TGTGCCAGCAGTTTTACTAATAACTATGGCTACACCTTC CASSFTNNYGYTF
- TRBD1 TRBJ1-1 TRBV5-6 TGTGCCAGCAGCCACACTACAGGGGGCACGGGGGCTTTCTTT CASSHTTGGTGAFF
- - TRBJ1-1 TRBV7-2 TGTGCCAGCAGCTTGGTCAGCAACATGAACACTGAAGCTTTCTTT CASSLVSNMNTEAFF
few - TRBJ1-2 TRBV7-9 TGTGCCAGCAGCTTAGGGTCAGGGGAGGCTAACTATGGCTACACCTTC CASSLGSGEANYGYTF